Described below is a single T cell receptor (beta chain) sequence and its context. No antigen is known for it. Its ends do not fully match the called genes, so a read error is possible. Built from TCR beta cDNA, the libraries had unique molecular identifiers in them. The yield from roughly 1 to 10 million T cells was 500,000 or so cDNA molecules in total. TCRdb itself ran the PCR reads through MiXCR, one entry per CDR3 protein. The table shows about 770,000 distinct CDR3 sequences, with around 42% occurring only once. This CDR3 has 14 amino acids. CDR1 PRHDT and CDR2 FYEKMQ come from the germline V gene (reference sequence). These data belong to a study of post-analysis software for immune sequencing data. About the study: Relapsing-remitting, secondary progressive and progressive-relapsing courses of multiple sclerosis were included. Study findings and constraints: A few TRBV segments occurring more often in patients than controls included TRBV5-6, TRBV5-1 and TRBV20-1. Compared against controls, patients with multiple sclerosis displayed significantly lower normalized Chao1 diversity. Co-batched samples clustered tightly together by F measure.

The TCR was taken from a girl aged 10 to 17 with multiple sclerosis. The source material was blood. The rearrangement joins TRBV13 to TRBJ2-1, with TRBD1 as a possible D gene (6 bases). CDR3 nucleotides: TGTGCCAACAGCCGCGGACAGAGCTACAATGAGCAGTTCTTC. This gives the protein CANSRGQSYNEQFF.